A selection of T cell receptor beta chains follows, all from one sample in a study of T-cell reconstitution after alpha-beta-depleted transplantation in children. TCRdb analysed the PCR reads with MiXCR anew, one entry per CDR3 protein. Of 190,000 or so distinct CDR3 sequences in the sample, roughly 7.5% were seen once. Sequences were derived from PBMCs from the stem cell graft donor, sampled from the stem cell graft. These receptors were collected from a human donor who donated a stem cell graft to a child with Wiskott-Aldrich syndrome. The CDR3 runs from the conserved cysteine through the conserved F or W. A D gene is named only where the DNA matches it firmly. Clone size is given for some rows only: seen once, a few or many times, or a class if the clone is expanded.

V gene,D gene,J gene,clone size,CDR3 protein,CDR3 DNA
TRBV20-1,TRBD1,TRBJ1-5,many,CSARGGQGVQPQHF,TGCAGTGCTAGGGGGGGACAGGGGGTACAGCCCCAGCATTTT
TRBV12-3/TRBV12-4,.,TRBJ1-2,.,CASSGPGTNYGYTF,TGTGCCAGCAGTGGACCGGGGACTAACTATGGCTACACCTTC
TRBV5-1,.,TRBJ2-3,many,CASSWEWPPTSTDTQYF,TGCGCCAGCAGCTGGGAGTGGCCGCCGACTAGCACAGATACGCAGTATTTT
TRBV15,.,TRBJ1-1,many,CATISGVTAEAFF,TGTGCCACCATTTCTGGCGTGACAGCTGAAGCTTTCTTT
TRBV6-5,.,TRBJ1-1,many,CASSSVGANTEAFF,TGTGCCAGCAGTTCCGTTGGGGCGAACACTGAAGCTTTCTTT
TRBV5-6,TRBD1,TRBJ1-2,few,CASSVGTGGIFYGYTF,TGTGCCAGCAGCGTCGGGACAGGGGGCATTTTCTATGGCTACACCTTC
TRBV5-4,.,TRBJ1-1,many,CASSLAIGEAFF,TGTGCCAGCAGCTTGGCCATCGGGGAAGCTTTCTTT
TRBV6-1,.,TRBJ1-6,many,CASSPGSGNSPLHF,TGTGCCAGCAGTCCGGGGTCAGGAAATTCACCCCTCCACTTT
TRBV14,.,TRBJ2-7,many,CASSHQRRYEQYF,TGTGCCAGCAGTCACCAACGTCGGTACGAGCAGTACTTC
TRBV12-3/TRBV12-4,.,TRBJ1-1,many,CASSLADSTEAFF,TGTGCCAGCAGTCTTGCCGACAGCACTGAAGCTTTCTTT
TRBV20-1,.,TRBJ2-1,many,CSAPEAVAHNEQFF,TGCAGTGCTCCCGAAGCGGTAGCGCACAATGAGCAGTTCTTC
TRBV5-1,.,TRBJ1-6,few,CASSLIAGSPLHF,TGCGCCAGCAGCTTGATTGCCGGTTCACCCCTCCACTTT
TRBV5-1,.,TRBJ2-3,.,CASSWTGTDTQYF,TGCGCCAGCAGCTGGACAGGCACAGATACGCAGTATTTT
TRBV6-5,.,TRBJ2-5,many,CASSYSVGEQETQYF,TGTGCCAGCAGTTACTCCGTCGGGGAACAAGAGACCCAGTACTTC
TRBV7-9,TRBD2,TRBJ2-7,many,CASSLDGRLAVPHEQYF,TGTGCCAGCAGCTTAGATGGAAGGCTAGCGGTCCCCCACGAGCAGTACTTC
TRBV7-9,.,TRBJ2-5,few,CASCPGSGAQETQYF,TGTGCCAGCTGCCCCGGGAGTGGGGCCCAAGAGACCCAGTACTTC
TRBV12-3/TRBV12-4,.,TRBJ1-2,many,CASSFKVGGYTF,TGTGCCAGCAGTTTTAAGGTTGGCGGCTACACCTTC
TRBV18,TRBD1,TRBJ1-4,many,CASSLGTGFEKLFF,TGTGCCAGCTCACTCGGGACAGGGTTCGAAAAACTGTTTTTT
TRBV30,.,TRBJ1-5,many,CAWSVVAGVEPQHF,TGTGCCTGGAGTGTAGTGGCAGGGGTGGAACCCCAGCATTTT
TRBV9,TRBD1,TRBJ2-7,many,CASSVGTGDFYEQYF,TGTGCCAGCAGCGTCGGGACAGGAGACTTCTACGAGCAGTACTTC
TRBV20-1,.,TRBJ1-2,many,CSATPLGEGTYGYTF,TGCAGTGCTACACCCCTAGGGGAGGGGACCTATGGCTACACCTTC
TRBV4-1,.,TRBJ2-1,many,CASSQGRGEQFF,TGCGCCAGCAGCCAAGGAAGGGGGGAGCAGTTCTTC
TRBV5-5,TRBD2,TRBJ2-1,many,CASSGSRVSGVYNEQFF,TGTGCCAGCAGCGGCAGCCGCGTCAGCGGGGTTTACAATGAGCAGTTCTTC
TRBV29-1,.,TRBJ2-3,many,CSVKPYGPTGSDTQYF,TGCAGCGTTAAACCCTACGGCCCGACGGGTTCGGATACGCAGTATTTT
TRBV30,TRBD1,TRBJ2-7,many,CAGGQGNEQYF,TGTGCCGGTGGACAGGGCAACGAGCAGTACTTC
TRBV20-1,TRBD1,TRBJ1-6,.,CSARDGPWTGKSSYNSPLHF,TGCAGTGCTAGAGATGGCCCGTGGACAGGAAAGAGCTCCTATAATTCACCCCTCCACTTT